This section outlines one TCR beta chain sequence together with its context. CDR1 is MNHEY and CDR2 is SVGAGI in the germline V gene. The V gene end was trimmed by 5 bases and the J gene end by 5 bases; junction bases not matched to a gene: 11. CDR3 length: 15 residues. This specimen comes from a study of blood T cell repertoires in COVID-19. Clones were sequenced by immunoSEQ multiplex PCR, and TCRdb holds only the in-frame ones, with some missing. The sample lists approximately 240,000 clones, around 90% occurring once. V and J are TRBV6-5 and TRBJ1-2; 7 bases map to TRBD1. The clonotype comes from a man younger than 40 with COVID-19, enrolled during active disease. Specimen: peripheral blood. The chain's CDR3 is CASSRNRDSLYGYTF. The CDR3 coding sequence is TGTGCCAGCAGTCGGAACCGGGACAGCCTTTATGGCTACACCTTC.